This TCR beta chain was identified in a study of T cells after yellow fever vaccination. Study outcomes and limitations: Weaker, the secondary response peaked sooner, at day 5 versus 15. The appearance of a small share of clonotypes in both CD4 and CD8 compartments was observed. At around 95% for CD4 and almost 90% for CD8, most primary-vaccination clones showed up again after the booster.

5'RACE template switching added a universal primer site and UMIs to TCR cDNA. TCRdb processed the 5' RACE reads anew with MiXCR; each CDR3 protein has one entry. This table has just over 250,000 distinct CDR3 sequences, 5.2% appearing once. The germline gives CDR1 MDHEN, CDR2 SYDVKM. The ends were cut back, 5 bases at V and 0 bases at J, with 16 bases in the middle. The CDR3 sequence is 16 residues long. This clonotype showed up just a few times. Antigen specificity is unknown. The rearrangement links TRBV28 to TRBJ1-1; possibly TRBD1 for D (5 bases). The source was CD4+ T cells sorted from PBMCs, collected on the day of the yellow fever booster vaccination. This clonotype was sampled from a man between 18 and 35 years old who received the YFV17D yellow fever vaccine. The CDR3 DNA reads TGTGCCAGCAGTCTATCCCTCGGACATATGAACACTGAAGCTTTCTTT. This codes for CASSLSLGHMNTEAFF.